This TCR beta chain originates from a study of cytomegalovirus exposure and HLA in healthy donors. The wider study: There were roughly 80 million unique TCRs (from HLA-typed donors) in an early data release. Study results and caveats: Several of the most significant clusters appeared, in a later analysis, to be linked to common viral pathogens. The number of N-insertions in an Asian-associated ancestry cluster was reportedly below the approximately 690-donor mean in a later analysis.

The PCR had 60 Vbeta and 13 Jbeta primers. TCRdb's table, derived via immunoSEQ multiplex PCR, lists solely in-frame clones and lacks some. The table shows around 140,000 clones, with 75% to 85% occurring only once. Germline CDR1 is SGHTA and CDR2 is FQGNSA. V was pared by 5 bases and J by 8 bases, with 10 bases between. There are 12 residues in the CDR3. Notes on this clone: What it binds is unknown.

The sequenced sample was PBMCs. The source of this sequence is a male donor in good health and CMV-seronegative. The chain joins TRBV7-2 to TRBJ2-1; D possibly corresponds to TRBD1 (6 bases). CDR3 residues: CASSAQGYEQFF. The DNA for the CDR3 is TGTGCCAGCAGCGCACAGGGTTATGAGCAGTTCTTC.